This is a list of T cell receptor beta chains from one sample in a study of precursors of human CD4 cytotoxic T cells. A single record per CDR3 protein comes from TCRdb applying MiXCR to the reads. The sample carries hundreds of distinct CDR3 sequences, roughly 17% recorded once. The sample taken for sequencing was memory CD4+ T cells from blood (PBMCs). These receptors were taken from a human donor in good health. Each CDR3 is given with its conserved first and last residue. The D gene is left open where the match is weak. Clone size, where shown, is once, few, many, or a class for clones that have expanded.

V gene	D gene	J gene	clone size	CDR3 DNA	CDR3 protein
TRBV2	TRBD2	TRBJ2-1	few	TGTGCCAGCAGGTCGGGACTAGCGGACCCAAATGAGCAGTTCTTC	CASRSGLADPNEQFF
TRBV11-2	.	TRBJ1-1	few	TGTGCCAGCAGCTTAACGGACGGGGCCTTTGAAGCTTTCTTT	CASSLTDGAFEAFF
TRBV15	.	TRBJ1-1	.	TGTGCCACCAGCAGAGGTAACGCTGAAGCTTTCTTT	CATSRGNAEAFF
TRBV5-1	.	TRBJ1-2	.	TGCGCCAGCAGCTTTGAGCGGCTCTATGGCTACACCTTC	CASSFERLYGYTF
TRBV7-2	TRBD2	TRBJ2-3	few	TGTGCCAGCCGAGGGCGGGAGCCCGCAGATACGCAGTATTTT	CASRGREPADTQYF
TRBV19	.	TRBJ1-6	once	TGTGCCAGTAAAGGGGGAGACCTTAGTTCACCCCTCCACTTT	CASKGGDLSSPLHF
TRBV27	.	TRBJ1-6	.	TGTGCCAGCAGTCTCGGGGGCCTCAATAATTCACCCCTCCACTTT	CASSLGGLNNSPLHF
TRBV6-5	TRBD2	TRBJ2-5	.	TGTGCCAGCAGTTACTCTCCACTAGCGGGAGGGGGAAAGACCCAGTACTTC	CASSYSPLAGGGKTQYF
TRBV5-1	.	TRBJ2-5	few	TGCGCCAGCCGCCCGGGGGCCCGCCAGGAGACCCAGTACTTC	CASRPGARQETQYF
TRBV7-2	TRBD2	TRBJ2-7	.	TGTGCCAGCCGCACGGCGGGAGGTAGCCACGAGCAGTACTTC	CASRTAGGSHEQYF
TRBV19	.	TRBJ1-1	few	TGTGCCAGTAGGGGAACCGGGAACACTGAAGCTTTCTTT	CASRGTGNTEAFF
TRBV7-9	.	TRBJ2-3	.	TGTGCCAGCAGCCCCATGGGGGATGGCACAAATACGCAGTATTTT	CASSPMGDGTNTQYF
TRBV19	.	TRBJ1-2	few	TGTGCCAGTAGTATCGGGGACTCCTATGGCTACACCTTC	CASSIGDSYGYTF
TRBV27	TRBD2	TRBJ2-5	.	TGTGCCAGCAGTTTCGTCTCTCCGGGACTAGCGGGAGGGGATGAGACCCAGTACTTC	CASSFVSPGLAGGDETQYF
TRBV9	.	TRBJ2-5	few	TGTGCCAGCAGCGGGGGGGGGCAGGGTCAAGAGACCCAGTACTTC	CASSGGGQGQETQYF
TRBV12-3/TRBV12-4	.	TRBJ1-6	large	TGTGCCAGCAGCAGAACAGGTCTTTCACCCCTCCACTTT	CASSRTGLSPLHF
TRBV18	.	TRBJ1-1	.	TGTGCCAGCTCATTGCAAACAGGAATTGAAGCTTTCTTT	CASSLQTGIEAFF
TRBV25-1	TRBD1	TRBJ1-4	.	TGTGCCAGCAGCCATACCACAGGGGCCAATGAAAAACTGTTTTTT	CASSHTTGANEKLFF
TRBV3-1	.	TRBJ2-3	.	TGTGCCAGCAGCCAAGAATGGGGGAGCACAGATACGCAGTATTTT	CASSQEWGSTDTQYF
TRBV6-5	TRBD2	TRBJ2-1	.	TGTGCCAGCAGCTTAGCGGGAGTTTCAAACAATGAGCAGTTCTTC	CASSLAGVSNNEQFF
TRBV28	TRBD2	TRBJ2-1	.	TGTGCCAGCAGGGGTGGGGGGGGCAATGAGCAGTTCTTC	CASRGGGGNEQFF
TRBV12-3/TRBV12-4	.	TRBJ2-2	.	TGTGCCAGCAGTTCCCCGAGAGGGGGTGTACGGGTCACCGGGGAGCTGTTTTTT	CASSSPRGGVRVTGELFF
TRBV9	TRBD1	TRBJ1-1	few	TGTGCCAGCAGCGGTGTGACAGGGCCGTATGAAGCTTTCTTT	CASSGVTGPYEAFF
TRBV5-1	.	TRBJ2-7	.	TGCGCCAGCAGCGAGCCTAGCTCCTACGAGCAGTACTTC	CASSEPSSYEQYF
TRBV11-2	TRBD2	TRBJ2-3	.	TGTGCCAGCAGCTTAGCTAGCGGGAGCACAGATACGCAGTATTTT	CASSLASGSTDTQYF
TRBV7-2	TRBD2	TRBJ2-5	.	TGTGCCAGCAGCCCCCTCATCCCTAGCGGGAGATCGTTCGGGACCCAGTACTTC	CASSPLIPSGRSFGTQYF
TRBV6-5	TRBD1	TRBJ2-1	few	TGTGCCAGCAGAGGACAGGGGCGCTCCTACAATGAGCAGTTCTTC	CASRGQGRSYNEQFF
TRBV13	TRBD1	TRBJ1-4	few	TGTGCCAGCAGCCAAGGGGACAGTAGAGAAAAACTGTTTTTT	CASSQGDSREKLFF
TRBV5-1	TRBD1	TRBJ2-4	.	TGCGCCAGCAGCTTGGGGACCGAAAACAGGGGGCATGTCAAAAACATTCAGTACTTC	CASSLGTENRGHVKNIQYF
TRBV14	TRBD2	TRBJ2-1	.	TGTGCCAGCAGCCAAGATGTACTAGCGGGAGTGGGTGAGCAGTTCTTC	CASSQDVLAGVGEQFF
TRBV27	.	TRBJ2-1	few	TGTGCCAGCACGGGAGGGACAGGGAGCGTGGGTGTTTCAAATGAGCAGTTCTTC	CASTGGTGSVGVSNEQFF
TRBV11-1	.	TRBJ1-1	few	TGTGCCAGCAGCTCATTCAGGGTGGTGGTCACTGAAGCTTTCTTT	CASSSFRVVVTEAFF
TRBV27	.	TRBJ1-4	.	TGTGCCAGTGGACAGAGGCATGAAAAACTGTTTTTT	CASGQRHEKLFF
TRBV24-1	.	TRBJ1-5	.	TGTGCCACCAGTGGAGGCGTTCAGCCCCAGCATTTT	CATSGGVQPQHF
TRBV9	.	TRBJ2-4	few	TGTGCCAGCAGCGTAGATTCGAAAAACATTCAGTACTTC	CASSVDSKNIQYF
TRBV28	.	TRBJ2-1	few	TGTGCCAGCACCCTGGGGCAGAGCTCCTACAATGAGCAGTTCTTC	CASTLGQSSYNEQFF
TRBV5-1	.	TRBJ2-5	.	TGCGCCAGCAGCTTGGTTCCGGGCGGAGGCACTCAAGAGACCCAGTACTTC	CASSLVPGGGTQETQYF
TRBV12-3/TRBV12-4	TRBD2	TRBJ2-3	.	TGTGCCAGCAGTTTATATGGCGGGAGTGATACGCAGTATTTT	CASSLYGGSDTQYF